Sequencing of this T cell receptor beta chain was carried out in a study of CD8 T cells in Susac syndrome. With random hexamers, reverse transcription was performed on about 0.45 to 1 ug of RNA. The TCR beta CDR3 was amplified by immunoSEQ multiplex PCR across 54 Vbeta, 13 Jbeta. TCRdb independently ran MiXCR on the immunoSEQ multiplex PCR reads; one entry per CDR3 protein. The sample lists approximately 87,000 distinct CDR3 sequences; around 96% were seen once. The sequenced sample was CD8+ T cells from PBMCs. This receptor was taken from a human donor with Susac syndrome.

The CDR3 DNA reads as TGCAGTGCCCCGGGTGACAGGGATTACAATGAGCAGTTCTTC. Its protein product is CSAPGDRDYNEQFF. The chain recombines TRBV20-1 with TRBJ2-1; 7 bases line up with TRBD1. This CDR3 spans 14 amino acids. Germline CDR1 and CDR2: DFQATT and SNEGSKA (reference sequence). V trimming: 6 bases; J trimming: 4 bases; junction bases outside the gene matches: 9.